In this sample, the clone carrying this T cell receptor (beta chain) turned up a few times. Its antigen is as yet unknown. The data originate from a study of regulatory T cells in long-lasting Graves disease. General study results and limits: Newly diagnosed disease favored TRBV20-1 and TRBJ2-1 over persistent disease. In persistent patients, shared public clonotypes (2,741) outnumbered those in new patients (nearly 1,000).

Germline CDR1 is MGHRA and CDR2 is YSYEKL. V was shortened by 1 base and J by 11 bases, with 17 bases between the two germline ends. CDR3 length equals 14 residues. Regarding time point: newly diagnosed GD, antithyroid drugs for less than 3 months. The TCR library was made from RNA that had been extracted from PBMCs in TRIzol. Both iRepertoire HTBI primers and Arm-PCR of CDR3 regions were used to build the TCR beta libraries. TCRdb used MiXCR to reprocess the multiplex PCR reads, holding one entry per CDR3 protein. Here the sample spans around 450,000 distinct CDR3 sequences, 15% being singletons. These data were also reused for a study on T cells in Graves' hyperthyroidism and ophthalmopathy. That investigation notes: Appearing also in blood were most of the thyroid clonotypes expanded above 0.001.

The sequence derives from a woman in her thirties or forties with Graves disease. J is TRBJ1-1 and V is TRBV4-1, with D perhaps matching TRBD1 (5 bases). Sequences were derived from peripheral blood mononuclear cells (PBMCs), sampled at new diagnosis, from a patient treated with antithyroid drugs. CDR3 coding DNA: TGCGCCAGCAGCCAAGTTGGGGCAGGGCTGAACGCTTTCTTT. It encodes CASSQVGAGLNAFF.